This T cell receptor beta chain was sequenced for a study of control samples from healthy donors and cancer patients. Germline V gene sequence: CDR1 MNHNY, CDR2 SVGAGI (reference sequence). The CDR3 loop spans 13 amino acids. The germline V and J ends were trimmed by 5 bases and 3 bases, with 10 bases remaining between them. Generated by immunoSEQ multiplex PCR, the TCRdb table keeps only in-frame clones and is missing some. The sample contains roughly 450,000 clones, more than 80% of which appear only once. The sequence came from a man aged 35-49 years with head and neck cancer. This chain connects TRBV6-6 to TRBJ2-5; D may match TRBD1 or TRBD2 (5 bases each). The material sequenced was PBMCs. CDR3 sequence: CASSARGEETQYF. CDR3 sequence (DNA): TGTGCCAGCAGTGCTAGGGGAGAAGAGACCCAGTACTTC.